This T cell receptor (beta chain) is drawn from a study of blood T cells in healthy people across ages. Combining a sample-barcoded 5' primer with a J-beta primer mix, a second PCR ran for roughly 6 to 12 cycles. TCRdb re-analysed the 5' RACE reads in MiXCR, keeping a single row per CDR3 protein. This sample has roughly 1,700,000 distinct CDR3 sequences, with 28% found just once. Note on this clonotype: The CDR3 ends on some other residue instead of the conserved phenylalanine or tryptophan, so this is likely a read error.

The sample taken for sequencing was blood. The sequence came from a woman aged 30 to 39 in good health.

The CDR3 bases are TGTGCCAGCAGCCCCATGGGGGTAGAGACCCAGTACGTC. Residues: CASSPMGVETQYV. This chain connects TRBV6-5 to TRBJ2-5; the D gene could be TRBD1 or TRBD2 (5 bases each). The ends were cut back, 6 bases at V and 4 bases at J, with 12 bases in the middle. CDR1 and CDR2 from the germline V gene are MNHEY and SVGAGI. CDR3 length: 13 residues.